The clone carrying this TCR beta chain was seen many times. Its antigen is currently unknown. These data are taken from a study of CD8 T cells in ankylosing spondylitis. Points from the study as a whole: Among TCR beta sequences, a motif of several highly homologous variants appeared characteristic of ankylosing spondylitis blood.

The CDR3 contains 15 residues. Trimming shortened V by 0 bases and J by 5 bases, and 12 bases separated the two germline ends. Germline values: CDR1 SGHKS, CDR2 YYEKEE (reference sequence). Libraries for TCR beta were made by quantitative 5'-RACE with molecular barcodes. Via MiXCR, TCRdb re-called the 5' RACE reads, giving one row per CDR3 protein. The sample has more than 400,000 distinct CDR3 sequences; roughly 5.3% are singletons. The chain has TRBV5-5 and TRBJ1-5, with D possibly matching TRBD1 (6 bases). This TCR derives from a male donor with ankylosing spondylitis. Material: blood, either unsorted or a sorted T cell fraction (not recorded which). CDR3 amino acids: CASSLGGPSDQPQHF. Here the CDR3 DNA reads TGTGCCAGCAGCTTGGGGGGGCCCAGCGATCAGCCCCAGCATTTT.